The T cell receptor (beta chain) under discussion was sequenced for a study of blood T cell repertoires in COVID-19. As for the study in general: COVID-19 samples collected from the United States, Italy and Spain covered acute and convalescent phases. The analysed material was cDNA or gDNA that came from T cells, B-cell-depleted T cells, or PBMCs.

CDR1 is SGHRS and CDR2 is YFSETQ in the germline V gene. There are 14 residues in the CDR3. With 4 bases clipped from V and 3 bases from J, the junction kept 6 bases outside the gene matches. Clones were sequenced by immunoSEQ multiplex PCR, and TCRdb holds only the in-frame ones, with some missing. The sample carries hundreds of thousands of clones, approximately 88% recorded once. The sequenced sample was peripheral blood. The chain has TRBV5-1 and TRBJ2-7; 8 bases are shared with TRBD2. This sequence originates from a woman in her twenties or thirties with COVID-19, enrolled during active disease. CDR3 coding DNA: TGCGCCAGCAGCCAGGGACTAGTCGGCTACGAGCAGTACTTC. Translated: CASSQGLVGYEQYF. The complete variable domain, with remaining parts taken from reference TRBV5-1 and TRBJ2-7, reads KAGVTQTPRYLIKTRGQQVTLSCSPISGHRSVSWYQQTPGQGLQFLFEYFSETQRNKGNFPGRFSGRQFSNSRSEMNVSTLELGDSALYLCASSQGLVGYEQYFGPGTRLTVT.